Sequencing of this TCR beta chain was carried out in a study of T cell repertoires in cytomegalovirus infection. This clonotype came up a few times. Its specificity is not known. One end of the junction varies from germline; a read error may be responsible. Each CDR3 protein gets one entry after TCRdb re-called the reads with MiXCR. The top ten clones hold roughly 18% of a sample with some 230,000 distinct CDR3 sequences, roughly 20% of them seen once. The CDR3 runs to 12 residues. CDR1 and CDR2 from the germline V gene are SEHNR and FQNEAQ (reference sequence). Broader study findings: Of the TCR beta families, the public ones yielded a cumulative frequency that identified carriers of CMV plus the relevant HLA.

The chain links TRBV7-9 to TRBJ2-1, with D unclear. The sequencing input was CD8+ T cells from PBMCs. This TCR derives from a human donor in good health (CMV status not recorded). Some clones in this sample may be carry-over from other donors' samples. The DNA for the CDR3 is TGTGCCAGCAGCTTAGTGGTGGATTTTGAGCTCTTC. Residues: CASSLVVDFELF.